The rows below give T cell receptor beta chains drawn from one sample of a study of OX40 agonist ivuxolimab in advanced cancers. Using immunoSEQ multiplex PCR, the repertoire was profiled, and TCRdb retains in-frame clones only, with some absent. The table includes over 45,000 clones, about 83% detected once. The starting material was CD4+ or CD8+ T cells sorted from blood, obtained in a trial of the OX40 agonist ivuxolimab. The receptors originated from an adult with an advanced solid tumor such as melanoma, head and neck, liver or kidney cancer. Both conserved end residues are part of each CDR3. The D gene is left open where the match is weak. Expanded clones are given a class, and other clones once, few, many or no size at all.

abundance | j_gene | v_gene | d_gene | CDR3nt | CDR3aa
once | TRBJ2-3 | TRBV2 | TRBD2 | TGTACTAGCGGGGGGACTTCAGATACGCAGTATTTT | CTSGGTSDTQYF
few | TRBJ1-1 | TRBV19 | . | TGTGCCAGTAGTATAGTAGGCAGTGAAGCTTTCTTT | CASSIVGSEAFF
once | TRBJ2-5 | TRBV29-1 | TRBD2 | TGCAGCGTTGACAGCGCGACTAGCGGGGGGAAGACCCAGTACTTC | CSVDSATSGGKTQYF
. | TRBJ1-4 | TRBV19 | . | TGTGCCAGTAGTGGACCGGGTTTAAATGAAAAACTGTTTTTT | CASSGPGLNEKLFF
. | TRBJ2-7 | TRBV7-7 | TRBD2 | TGTGCTAGCAGCGGGGGTCCGGGACCGTCCTACGAGCAGTACTTC | CASSGGPGPSYEQYF
. | TRBJ1-2 | TRBV5-1 | . | TGCGCCAGCAGCTCTGGACTGAATTGGGGAACTAACTATGGCTACACCTTC | CASSSGLNWGTNYGYTF
. | TRBJ1-5 | TRBV5-4 | . | TGTGCCAGCAGCCCGAGGGGCCTGATCGGAAATCAGCCCCAGCATTTT | CASSPRGLIGNQPQHF
. | TRBJ2-7 | TRBV5-1 | . | TGCGCCAGCAGCGTAGACTCATTTTTCTCCTACGAGCAGTACTTC | CASSVDSFFSYEQYF
. | TRBJ2-7 | TRBV4-2 | TRBD1 | TGTGCCAGCAGCCAAATCTTCAGGGGGAGCGCCTACGAGCAGTACTTC | CASSQIFRGSAYEQYF
. | TRBJ2-3 | TRBV9 | . | TGTGCCAGCAGCGTAGGCGTGTGGGGACCCACAGATACGCAGTATTTT | CASSVGVWGPTDTQYF
. | TRBJ2-7 | TRBV13 | TRBD1 | TGTGCCAGCAGCTCACAAGGGGGCCACCTCTCCTACGAGCAGTACTTC | CASSSQGGHLSYEQYF
. | TRBJ2-5 | TRBV29-1 | . | TGCAGCGTTGAAGACCCAGGGGTGGAGACCCAGTACTTC | CSVEDPGVETQYF
once | TRBJ2-1 | TRBV5-1 | . | TGCGCCAGCAGCTTGGATGGAGGGTACTACAATGAGCAGTTCTTC | CASSLDGGYYNEQFF